The clone carrying this TCR beta chain came up once. The study recruited people aged 18 to 89 years across approximately 25 US areas. The data derive from a study of blood T cell repertoires in COVID-19. Original processing notes: The authors estimated nucleated cell counts from reference gene primer amplification. Sequenced by immunoSEQ multiplex PCR; TCRdb stores in-frame clones only, minus some. V and J calls and clone size follow that table, whereas D and trimming were derived from the DNA. The repertoire holds fewer than 400,000 clones, with 87% as singletons. This sequence was found in a woman in her forties or fifties who had recovered from COVID-19. Sequencing was carried out using PBMCs or T cells enriched from blood (not recorded which).

The CDR3 sequence: CASSPVGQGPRWWGEQYF. In nucleotides, the CDR3 is TGTGCCAGCAGCCCCGTCGGACAGGGGCCACGTTGGTGGGGCGAGCAGTACTTC. The chain joins TRBV27 to TRBJ2-7, with 9 bases matching TRBD1. CDR3 length equals 18 residues. Germline values: CDR1 MNHEY, CDR2 SMNVEV (reference sequence). Trimming at V came to 6 bases and at J to 6 bases, leaving 21 bases not matched to a gene.